These T cell receptor beta chains were read from a single sample in a study of CD8 T cells in ankylosing spondylitis. TCRdb reprocessed the 5' RACE reads with MiXCR, giving one entry per CDR3 protein. Among 350,000 to 550,000 distinct CDR3 sequences listed, 25% to 30% were seen once. Material: blood, either unsorted or a sorted T cell fraction (not recorded which). Every receptor here comes from a male donor with ankylosing spondylitis. Both conserved end residues are part of each CDR3. Each record gives: clone size, V gene, J gene, D gene, CDR3 protein. The D gene is left open where the match is weak. Some rows mark clone size as missing; the rest say once, few, many or name a class of expanded clone.

clone size: few
V gene: TRBV5-1
J gene: TRBJ2-1
D gene: TRBD2
CDR3 protein: CASSLVLADNEQFF

clone size: few
V gene: TRBV5-1
J gene: TRBJ2-6
D gene: -
CDR3 protein: CASSFTFGSGANVLTF

clone size: -
V gene: TRBV20-1
J gene: TRBJ2-3
D gene: TRBD2
CDR3 protein: CSADGTSGSPDTQYF

clone size: -
V gene: TRBV29-1
J gene: TRBJ2-1
D gene: TRBD2
CDR3 protein: CSAQGWASGEDEQFF

clone size: -
V gene: TRBV5-1
J gene: TRBJ2-1
D gene: TRBD1
CDR3 protein: CASSLRDSVYNEQFF

clone size: few
V gene: TRBV20-1
J gene: TRBJ2-4
D gene: TRBD2
CDR3 protein: CSARNSGIYIQYF

clone size: -
V gene: TRBV3-1
J gene: TRBJ2-3
D gene: -
CDR3 protein: CASSQVSYTDTQYF

clone size: few
V gene: TRBV12-3/TRBV12-4
J gene: TRBJ2-1
D gene: TRBD2
CDR3 protein: CASTLSGRAHGEQFF

clone size: few
V gene: TRBV24-1
J gene: TRBJ1-5
D gene: -
CDR3 protein: CATSDRNQPQHF

clone size: few
V gene: TRBV27
J gene: TRBJ1-2
D gene: TRBD1
CDR3 protein: CASRSFGTGIFNYGYTF

clone size: many
V gene: TRBV7-8
J gene: TRBJ1-1
D gene: -
CDR3 protein: CASSPTGHNTEAFF

clone size: -
V gene: TRBV29-1
J gene: TRBJ2-1
D gene: TRBD1
CDR3 protein: CTGTDGYNEQFF

clone size: -
V gene: TRBV7-2
J gene: TRBJ1-2
D gene: TRBD1
CDR3 protein: CASRLNRGGLGGYTF

clone size: -
V gene: TRBV10-3
J gene: TRBJ1-5
D gene: -
CDR3 protein: CATRGDLNQPQHF

clone size: -
V gene: TRBV4-2
J gene: TRBJ1-1
D gene: -
CDR3 protein: CASSQENGAGAFF

clone size: few
V gene: TRBV10-3
J gene: TRBJ2-5
D gene: TRBD1
CDR3 protein: CAISGQGEETQYF

clone size: once
V gene: TRBV20-1
J gene: TRBJ2-7
D gene: -
CDR3 protein: CSARTWDPNEQYF

clone size: few
V gene: TRBV20-1
J gene: TRBJ2-5
D gene: -
CDR3 protein: CSATPQETQYF

clone size: few
V gene: TRBV5-1
J gene: TRBJ1-1
D gene: TRBD1
CDR3 protein: CASSSGGFVRGRTEAFF

clone size: few
V gene: TRBV2
J gene: TRBJ2-2
D gene: -
CDR3 protein: CASSSDVAGELFF

clone size: few
V gene: TRBV12-3/TRBV12-4
J gene: TRBJ2-7
D gene: -
CDR3 protein: CASSLKSTLSEQYF

clone size: -
V gene: TRBV7-2
J gene: TRBJ2-2
D gene: -
CDR3 protein: CASSQFVSRNTGELFF

clone size: -
V gene: TRBV6-1
J gene: TRBJ1-1
D gene: -
CDR3 protein: CASMEDGHRPTEAFF

clone size: -
V gene: TRBV6-1
J gene: TRBJ1-5
D gene: -
CDR3 protein: CASSESVLSNQPQHF

clone size: once
V gene: TRBV27
J gene: TRBJ1-1
D gene: -
CDR3 protein: CASSPVTVGTEAFF

clone size: -
V gene: TRBV5-6
J gene: TRBJ1-5
D gene: -
CDR3 protein: CASSLNGESNQPQHF

clone size: few
V gene: TRBV5-1
J gene: TRBJ1-1
D gene: TRBD1
CDR3 protein: CASSPLDRTAWSEAFF

clone size: many
V gene: TRBV20-1
J gene: TRBJ2-6
D gene: -
CDR3 protein: CSARPQISGANVLTF

clone size: -
V gene: TRBV20-1
J gene: TRBJ1-2
D gene: -
CDR3 protein: CSARDVSSYGYTF

clone size: few
V gene: TRBV19
J gene: TRBJ2-1
D gene: -
CDR3 protein: CASSILTEQFF

clone size: -
V gene: TRBV29-1
J gene: TRBJ2-1
D gene: -
CDR3 protein: CSVEAPQSSYNEQFF

clone size: -
V gene: TRBV19
J gene: TRBJ2-3
D gene: -
CDR3 protein: CASSGGQLKTDTQYF

clone size: -
V gene: TRBV15
J gene: TRBJ2-1
D gene: TRBD2
CDR3 protein: CATSIGSGGGNEQFF

clone size: few
V gene: TRBV11-1
J gene: TRBJ1-1
D gene: -
CDR3 protein: CASTRLRWTEAFF

clone size: few
V gene: TRBV5-1
J gene: TRBJ2-3
D gene: -
CDR3 protein: CASSLGSHTDTQYF

clone size: few
V gene: TRBV12-3/TRBV12-4
J gene: TRBJ1-2
D gene: -
CDR3 protein: CASSLGEPYGYTF

clone size: -
V gene: TRBV20-1
J gene: TRBJ2-1
D gene: TRBD2
CDR3 protein: CSARGTSGSQYNEQFF

clone size: -
V gene: TRBV4-2
J gene: TRBJ2-2
D gene: TRBD1
CDR3 protein: CASSQGDRSTGELFF

clone size: once
V gene: TRBV9
J gene: TRBJ1-3
D gene: -
CDR3 protein: CASSARWGDGNTIYF

clone size: few
V gene: TRBV6-1
J gene: TRBJ1-6
D gene: -
CDR3 protein: CASSAVNSPLHF

clone size: few
V gene: TRBV4-2
J gene: TRBJ2-1
D gene: TRBD2
CDR3 protein: CASSHLERENEQFF

clone size: -
V gene: TRBV18
J gene: TRBJ1-1
D gene: TRBD1
CDR3 protein: CASSPQGVYTEAFF

clone size: few
V gene: TRBV12-3/TRBV12-4
J gene: TRBJ2-5
D gene: -
CDR3 protein: CASSFSGTETQYF

clone size: -
V gene: TRBV20-1
J gene: TRBJ2-1
D gene: -
CDR3 protein: CSPREAPYNEQFF